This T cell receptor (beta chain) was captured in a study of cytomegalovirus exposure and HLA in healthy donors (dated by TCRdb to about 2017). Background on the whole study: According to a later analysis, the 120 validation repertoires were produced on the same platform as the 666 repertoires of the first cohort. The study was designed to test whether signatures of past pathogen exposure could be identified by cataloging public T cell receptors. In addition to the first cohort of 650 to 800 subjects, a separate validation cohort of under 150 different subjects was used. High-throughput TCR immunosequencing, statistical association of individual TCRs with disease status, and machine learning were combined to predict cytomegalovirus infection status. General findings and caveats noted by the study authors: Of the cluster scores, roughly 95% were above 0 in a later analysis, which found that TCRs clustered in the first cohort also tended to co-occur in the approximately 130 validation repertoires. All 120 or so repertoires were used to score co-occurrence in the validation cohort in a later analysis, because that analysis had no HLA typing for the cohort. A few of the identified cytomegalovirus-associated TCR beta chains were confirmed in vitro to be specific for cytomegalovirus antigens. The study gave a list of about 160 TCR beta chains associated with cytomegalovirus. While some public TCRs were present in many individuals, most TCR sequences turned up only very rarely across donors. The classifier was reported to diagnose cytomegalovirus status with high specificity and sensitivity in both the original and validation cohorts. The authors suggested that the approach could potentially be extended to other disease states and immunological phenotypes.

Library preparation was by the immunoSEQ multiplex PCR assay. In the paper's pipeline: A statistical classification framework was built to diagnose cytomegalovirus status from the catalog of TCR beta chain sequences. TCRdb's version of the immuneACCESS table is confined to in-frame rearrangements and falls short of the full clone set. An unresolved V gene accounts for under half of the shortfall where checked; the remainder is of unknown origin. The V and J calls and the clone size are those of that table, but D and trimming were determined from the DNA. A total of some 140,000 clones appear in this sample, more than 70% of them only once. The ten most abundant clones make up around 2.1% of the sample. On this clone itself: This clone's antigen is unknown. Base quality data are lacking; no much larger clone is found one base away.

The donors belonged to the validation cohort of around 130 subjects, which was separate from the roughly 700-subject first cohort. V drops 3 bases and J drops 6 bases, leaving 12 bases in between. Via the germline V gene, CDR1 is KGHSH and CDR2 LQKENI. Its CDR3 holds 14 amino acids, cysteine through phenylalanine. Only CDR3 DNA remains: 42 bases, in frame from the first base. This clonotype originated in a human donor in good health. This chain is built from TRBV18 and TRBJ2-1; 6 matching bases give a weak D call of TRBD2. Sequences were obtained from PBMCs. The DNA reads TGTGCCAGCTCACCGGGACTGGACCGCAATGAGCAGTTCTTC. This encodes CASSPGLDRNEQFF.